The 24 T cell receptor beta chains given below trace back to one sample, sequenced in a study of T-cell reconstitution after alpha-beta-depleted transplantation in children (dated by TCRdb to between 2015 and 2016). Library preparation was by PCR. Sequencing was carried out with an Illumina HiSeq 2500. Molecular barcoding was employed in the preparation of TCR libraries, with unique molecular identifiers being used to normalize TCRbeta repertoire quantification. TCRdb reprocessed the public reads (quality trimming at Q25 with fastp, clone calling with MiXCR) and kept in-frame beta chains. Entries that share a CDR3 protein sequence are merged under the most common genes and DNA. The sample table shows 450,000 to 600,000 distinct CDR3 sequences, and 10% to 15% are seen once. In total, the top ten clones hold roughly 2.3% of the sample. This specimen's treatment or condition label, per the study, means: allogeneic hematopoietic cell transplantation with graft depleted of TCRalphabeta T cells and CD19 B cells.

Sequenced here: PBMCs, mostly from graft donor cells, sampled 360 days after TCRalphabeta/CD19-depleted stem cell transplant. Source of these receptors: a male patient younger than 18 who had a stem cell transplant for acute myeloid leukemia, so the T cells may come from the graft donor.

The chain carries TRBV29-1 and TRBJ1-2; tentatively, D is TRBD1 (5 bases). The CDR3 has 15 residues. Germline assignment: CDR1 SQVTM and CDR2 ANQGSEA. Trimming removed 1 base at V and 3 bases at J, with 15 bases between. The CDR3 sequence is CSVEGGARRDYGYTF. The CDR3, as DNA: TGCAGCGTTGAAGGAGGGGCGCGGAGGGACTATGGCTACACCTTC.

For this clonotype: A single base separates this from a much larger clone, so it may be a read error. The CDR3 ends on some other residue instead of the conserved phenylalanine or tryptophan, so this is likely a read error. This sequence joins TRBV29-1 and TRBJ2-5; 10 bases agree with TRBD2. The CDR3 has 15 residues. From germline, CDR1 is SQVTM and CDR2 ANQGSEA. J lost 2 bases, V lost 7 bases, and 10 bases had no gene match. CDR3 in amino acids: CSAVKLAGRQETQYC. CDR3 coding DNA: TGCAGCGCCGTAAAACTAGCGGGGAGGCAAGAGACCCAGTACTGC.

This clonotype has a count of ten or more. The chain uses TRBV24-1 and TRBJ2-3; a weak D match, TRBD2 (6 bases). This CDR3 comprises 15 residues. The germline CDR1 and CDR2 sequences are KGHDR and SFDVKD. V shed 3 bases and J shed 8 bases, with 17 bases lying between them. CDR3 DNA: TGTGCCACCAGTGATCCGAGGTGGGACTTGGGTACGCAGTATTTT. Protein sequence: CATSDPRWDLGTQYF.

The chain carries TRBV30 and TRBJ2-5, with TRBD1 matching 9 bases. CDR1 is GTSNPN, CDR2 SVGIG, per germline (reference sequence). V shed 1 base and J 1 base; nucleotides not matched to a gene: 1. The length of the CDR3 is 14 residues. The CDR3 region has the DNA TGTGCCTGGAGTGGGACAGGGGTCCAAGAGACCCAGTACTTC. Protein product: CAWSGTGVQETQYF.

This clonotype was picked up many times. CDR3 nucleotides: TGTGCCAGCAGCGTAGAGAGCGGGAGGGTCGATACGCAGTATTTT. Protein: CASSVESGRVDTQYF. J is TRBJ2-3 and V is TRBV9; 10 bases are a match to TRBD2. The CDR3 covers 15 residues. The trim removed 0 bases at V and 6 bases at J, leaving 4 bases unmatched. Germline CDR1 SGDLS, CDR2 YYNGEE.

This clonotype was counted between two and nine times. This rearrangement joins TRBV6-2 or TRBV6-3 to TRBJ2-7; 9 bases are shared with TRBD2. The CDR3 contains 17 residues. Germline V gene data show CDR1 as MNHEY and CDR2 as SVGEGT. V was pared by 0 bases and J by 1 base, with 7 bases of the junction left unmatched. The CDR3 loop reads CASSYSRVAGESYEQYF. Here the CDR3 DNA reads TGTGCCAGCAGTTACTCGAGGGTAGCGGGAGAATCCTACGAGCAGTACTTC.

The chain carries TRBV20-1 and TRBJ2-3, with D unclear. Per the germline V gene, CDR1 is DFQATT and CDR2 is SNEGSKA (reference sequence). The CDR3 totals 15 residues. Between the trimmed V and J ends, which lost 1 base and 2 bases, there was a span of 13 bases. The CDR3 coding sequence is TGCAGTGCTAGAGTGGCAAGCTCCCCCACAGATACGCAGTATTTT. Translation: CSARVASSPTDTQYF.

This clonotype has just a few counts. The gene calls are TRBV28 and TRBJ2-5; D unclear. V lost 7 bases, J lost 5 bases, and 14 bases lay in between. CDR1 MDHEN and CDR2 SYDVKM come from the germline V gene. This CDR3 has 13 residues. CDR3 loop: CASNDLGQETQYF. CDR3 nucleotide sequence: TGTGCCAGCAACGACCTCGGTCAGGAGACCCAGTACTTC.

A few counts support this clonotype. The chain is built from TRBV18 and TRBJ2-1; 8 bases match TRBD1. Germline lookup yields CDR1 KGHSH and CDR2 LQKENI. This CDR3 region has 15 residues. Losses at the gene ends were 3 bases for V and 3 bases for J; bases not matched to a gene: 4. The CDR3 DNA sequence: TGTGCCAGCTCACCGGGACAGGTCCTCTACAATGAGCAGTTCTTC. It specifies CASSPGQVLYNEQFF.

A few counts support this clonotype. The chain combines TRBV4-3 with TRBJ2-4; TRBD2 matches at 11 bases. Germline V lookup: CDR1 LGHNA, CDR2 YSLEER. CDR3 length: 20 amino acids. Unmatched junction bases numbered 13, after V lost 0 bases and J lost 3 bases. DNA of the CDR3: TGCGCCAGCAGCCAAGAAGGACCGGGTACTAGCGGGAGCAACAAAAACATTCAGTACTTC. The encoded protein is CASSQEGPGTSGSNKNIQYF.

The chain couples TRBV5-6 to TRBJ2-1; 8 positions agree with TRBD2. Germline loops: CDR1 SGHDT, CDR2 YYEEEE. The V and J ends lost 1 base and 7 bases, in that order; junction bases with no gene match: 4. The CDR3 runs to 14 residues. The CDR3 loop is CASSLTGGRNEQFF. The CDR3 coding sequence is TGTGCCAGCAGCTTGACGGGAGGGCGTAATGAGCAGTTCTTC.

This rearrangement joins TRBV18 to TRBJ1-5, with D unclear. The CDR3 totals 14 residues. Trimming removed 4 bases at V and 5 bases at J, with 12 bases between. Germline-derived CDR1 and CDR2 are KGHSH and LQKENI. In nucleotides, the CDR3 is TGTGCCAGCTCACACACTCGCTGGGATCAGCCCCAGCATTTT. Translation gives CASSHTRWDQPQHF. Supplemented by reference TRBV18 and TRBJ1-5, the full variable domain reads NAGVMQNPRHLVRRRGQEARLRCSPMKGHSHVYWYRQLPEEGLKFMVYLQKENIIDESGMPKERFSAEFPKEGPSILRIQQVVRGDSAAYFCASSHTRWDQPQHFGDGTRLSIL.

This clonotype has more than one count but fewer than ten. The chain links TRBV7-9 to TRBJ2-2; TRBD1 matches 10 bases. In germline, CDR1 is SEHNR, CDR2 FQNEAQ (reference sequence). This CDR3 has 14 amino acids. With 8 bases clipped from V and 9 bases from J, the junction kept 9 bases outside the gene matches. The CDR3 sequence is CASGSDRGLRELFF. Written as DNA, the CDR3 is TGTGCCAGCGGTTCCGACAGGGGGCTCCGGGAGCTGTTTTTT. Looking up the rest from reference TRBV7-9 and TRBJ2-2 gives the full variable domain: DTGVSQNPRHKITKRGQNVTFRCDPISEHNRLYWYRQTLGQGPEFLTYFQNEAQLEKSRLLSDRFSAERPKGSFSTLEIQRTEQGDSAMYLCASGSDRGLRELFFGEGSRLTVL.

This clonotype was counted only a few times. This chain links TRBV9 with TRBJ1-1; 7 nucleotides align to TRBD1. The CDR3 has 15 residues. Germline loops: CDR1 SGDLS, CDR2 YYNGEE. With V trimmed by 0 bases and J by 7 bases, 9 bases remained unmatched. The CDR3 bases are TGTGCCAGCAGCGTAGGCGGGACAGCACCAAATGAAGCTTTCTTT. Translated: CASSVGGTAPNEAFF. Filled out from reference TRBV9 and TRBJ1-1, the complete variable domain reads DSGVTQTPKHLITATGQRVTLRCSPRSGDLSVYWYQQSLDQGLQFLIQYYNGEERAKGNILERFSAQQFPDLHSELNLSSLELGDSALYFCASSVGGTAPNEAFFGQGTRLTVV.

Many counts were recorded for this clonotype. The chain uses TRBV28 and TRBJ2-7; D remains ambiguous. Germline CDR1 and CDR2: MDHEN and SYDVKM. V was shortened by 2 bases and J by 2 bases, with 7 bases between the two germline ends. This CDR3 contains 13 residues. CDR3 nucleotide sequence: TGTGCCAGCAGTTTAAAGGTTCCCTACGAGCAGTACTTC. Its translation is CASSLKVPYEQYF.

In this sample, this clonotype turned up a few times. The J gene is TRBJ2-3, the V gene TRBV13; 12 bases align to TRBD2. The trim removed 5 bases at V and 0 bases at J, leaving 12 bases unmatched. The CDR3 length is 19 residues. CDR1 and CDR2 from the germline V gene are PRHDT and FYEKMQ (reference sequence). DNA of the CDR3: TGTGCCAGCAGCCGTTCCCGTCTAGCGGGAGGGCCGAGCACAGATACGCAGTATTTT. Protein sequence: CASSRSRLAGGPSTDTQYF.

This clonotype was observed once. The V and J genes are TRBV19 and TRBJ2-1; TRBD2 agrees at 9 bases. Unmatched junction bases numbered 4, after V lost 0 bases and J lost 10 bases. The CDR3 sequence is 14 residues long. Germline V gene sequence: CDR1 LNHDA, CDR2 SQIVND (reference sequence). This CDR3 is CASSIEASGMEQFF. DNA for the CDR3: TGTGCCAGTAGTATAGAGGCTAGCGGGATGGAGCAGTTCTTC.

This clonotype was recorded at least ten times. It may be a read error: a sequence one base away is much more abundant. The chain uses TRBV6-2 or TRBV6-3 and TRBJ2-5; D ambiguous. Germline lookup yields CDR1 MNHEY and CDR2 SVGEGT. CDR3 size: 10 residues. The V and J ends lost 6 bases and 3 bases respectively, with 2 bases between them. In DNA form, the CDR3 reads TGTGCCAGCAGCAAAGAGACCCAGTACTTC. Translating gives CASSKETQYF.

This clonotype was picked up many times. The genes are TRBV10-3 and TRBJ2-5; D may be TRBD2 (5 bases). From germline, CDR1 is ENHRY and CDR2 SYGVKD. Trimming took off 0 bases at V and 0 bases at J, with 14 bases between the two ends. The length of the CDR3 is 17 residues. For the CDR3, the DNA is TGTGCCATCAGTGAGTCGATTCGGCCCGGGGACCAAGAGACCCAGTACTTC. This encodes CAISESIRPGDQETQYF.

This clonotype has only a few counts. This sequence joins TRBV4-3 and TRBJ2-2; the D gene is possibly TRBD2 (5 bases). Germline V lookup: CDR1 LGHNA, CDR2 YSLEER. The CDR3 has 18 amino acids. Trimming left V 4 bases short and J 3 bases short, with 21 bases between. Here the CDR3 reads CASSPQRILDSYTGELFF. DNA of the CDR3: TGCGCCAGCAGCCCCCAACGAATACTAGATTCGTACACCGGGGAGCTGTTTTTT.

This rearrangement joins TRBV9 to TRBJ2-1; the D gene is possibly TRBD2 (5 bases). The CDR3 length is 16 residues. The V gene's germline CDR1 is SGDLS and CDR2 YYNGEE. Between the trimmed V and J ends, which lost 0 bases and 4 bases, there was a span of 14 bases. The CDR3 spells CASSVGSSYFYNEQFF. Written as DNA, the CDR3 is TGTGCCAGCAGCGTAGGGTCTAGCTATTTTTACAATGAGCAGTTCTTC.

This clonotype was picked up a small number of times. The chain links TRBV11-2 to TRBJ2-3, with 12 bases matching TRBD2. This CDR3 is 16 amino acids long. V was pared by 3 bases and J by 4 bases, with 5 bases of the junction left unmatched. Germline V gene lookup returns CDR1 SGHAT and CDR2 FQNNGV. CDR3 region: CASSLARLAGADTQYF. CDR3 in DNA: TGTGCCAGCAGCTTGGCCCGACTAGCGGGAGCAGATACGCAGTATTTT.

The table lists this clonotype with many counts. V usage is TRBV12-3 or TRBV12-4 and J usage is TRBJ2-1; D might be TRBD2 (5 bases). The CDR3 loop spans 10 amino acids. The V and J ends lost 9 bases and 10 bases respectively, with 10 bases between them. The CDR3 bases are TGTGCCAGTGGATCGGGGGAGCAGTTCTTC. Amino acid sequence: CASGSGEQFF.

This clonotype was counted only a few times. The chain links TRBV18 to TRBJ2-5; D could derive from TRBD1 or TRBD2 (5 bases each). V lost 1 base, J lost 2 bases, and 14 bases lay in between. Germline CDR1 is KGHSH and CDR2 is LQKENI. The CDR3 is made up of 16 amino acids. CDR3 loop: CASSPLRQTNQETQYF. As DNA, the CDR3 is TGTGCCAGCTCACCACTTAGACAGACTAATCAAGAGACCCAGTACTTC.